The present T cell receptor (beta chain) was sequenced within a study of T-cell reconstitution after alpha-beta-depleted transplantation in children (dated by TCRdb to about 2016). For the study in its entirety: The study quantitatively tracked T-cell immune reconstitution after TCRalphabeta/CD19-depleted allogeneic hematopoietic cell transplantation in children using TCR repertoire profiling.

According to the study, the label for this sample's treatment or condition signals: allogeneic hematopoietic cell transplantation with graft depleted of TCRalphabeta T cells and CD19 B cells. Transplant recipients were children who received TCRalphabeta/CD19-depleted allogeneic hematopoietic cell grafts. Library construction relied on PCR. Sequencer: Illumina HiSeq 2500. To normalize quantification of the TCRbeta repertoire, the TCR libraries were built with molecular barcoding that relied on unique molecular identifiers. Using fastp at Q25 and MiXCR, TCRdb reprocessed the public reads and kept productive beta chains. Rows matching on CDR3 protein sequence are summarized as one entry with the most common DNA and genes. In this sample the table shows 200,000 or so distinct CDR3 sequences, around 9.2% of which occur a single time. Less than 40% of the sample is in the top ten clones. CDR1 is given as DFQATT and CDR2 as SNEGSKA, both from the germline V gene (reference sequence). The CDR3 starts with the cysteine, ends with the phenylalanine, and has 13 residues. Only the CDR3 region is kept as DNA, spanning 39 bases read in frame from base 1. V is pared back by 0 bases and J by 6 bases, with 11 bases lying between the germline termini.

Overall study results and their limits: The frequencies of hyperexpanded clones fell over the following months, and after one year, T-cell counts and TCRbeta diversity were mostly attributed to newly produced T cells. The apparently early alphabetaT-cell count recovery about two months after transplant was reportedly dependent on only several hundred rapidly expanded clones derived from non-depleted graft cells. The high TCRbeta diversity at day 60 in some patients was ascribed to recipient T cells and intrathymic progenitors that had survived conditioning.

In regard to this clonotype: What antigen it recognizes has not been identified. No qualities accompany the bases; no much larger clone lies one base away.

The sequence is built from TRBV20-1 and TRBJ1-1, with the D gene not clear enough to name. The origin of this receptor is a male patient between 2 and 10 years old who had a stem cell transplant for acute myeloid leukemia, so the T cells may come from the graft donor. The starting material was PBMCs, mostly from graft donor cells, obtained 360 days after TCRalphabeta/CD19-depleted stem cell transplant. Here is the DNA: TGCAGTGCTAGAGACTGGCAGGACTCTGAAGCTTTCTTT. Its product reads: CSARDWQDSEAFF.